The 27 T cell receptor beta chains below were found in one sample sequenced in a study of blood T cell repertoires in COVID-19. Sequenced by immunoSEQ multiplex PCR; TCRdb stores in-frame clones only, minus some. The top ten clones hold roughly 3.9% of a sample with about 350,000 clones, approximately 89% of them seen once. Sequencing was carried out using peripheral blood. These receptors were collected from an older woman with COVID-19, enrolled during active disease.

J is TRBJ1-6 and V is TRBV6-1; the D gene is possibly TRBD1 (6 bases). There are 17 residues in the CDR3. From germline, CDR1 is MNHNS and CDR2 SASEGT. Trimming cost V 1 base and J 3 bases, with 13 bases left between them. The CDR3 bases are TGTGCCAGCAGTGAAGTGGTGGGACAATTCTATAATTCACCCCTCCACTTT. It encodes CASSEVVGQFYNSPLHF.

The V gene is TRBV7-9, the J gene TRBJ1-3, with TRBD1 matching 9 bases. Germline CDR1 and CDR2: SEHNR and FQNEAQ (reference sequence). The CDR3 runs to 15 residues. With V trimmed by 5 bases and J by 4 bases, 6 bases remained unmatched. This chain's CDR3 is CASSPDRGRGNTIYF. Here the CDR3 DNA reads TGTGCCAGCAGCCCGGACAGGGGACGAGGAAACACCATATATTTT. Using reference TRBV7-9 and TRBJ1-3 for the parts outside the CDR3, the full variable domain is DTGVSQNPRHKITKRGQNVTFRCDPISEHNRLYWYRQTLGQGPEFLTYFQNEAQLEKSRLLSDRFSAERPKGSFSTLEIQRTEQGDSAMYLCASSPDRGRGNTIYFGEGSWLTVV.

The chain recombines TRBV24-1 with TRBJ2-3, with D possibly matching TRBD2 (6 bases). V lost 9 bases and J lost 0, with 15 bases in between. The CDR3 runs to 15 residues. Looked up from germline, CDR1 is KGHDR and CDR2 is SFDVKD. CDR3 DNA: TGTGCCACCGGGCTAGATCGGGGGAGCACAGATACGCAGTATTTT. As protein: CATGLDRGSTDTQYF.

The genes are TRBV7-9 and TRBJ2-5; possible D gene TRBD2, 6 bases. This CDR3 region has 15 residues. V lost 1 base and J lost 5, with 14 bases in between. Per germline, CDR1 SEHNR and CDR2 FQNEAQ (reference sequence). CDR3: CASSLVGLRGETQYF. For the CDR3, the DNA is TGTGCCAGCAGCTTAGTGGGACTGCGCGGGGAGACCCAGTACTTC.

This clone has more than one count but fewer than ten. The V gene is TRBV5-4, the J gene TRBJ2-3; 9 positions match TRBD2. Trimming at V came to 4 bases and at J to 0 bases, leaving 15 bases not matched to a gene. The CDR3 is made up of 19 amino acids. In germline, CDR1 is SGHNT, CDR2 YYREEE (reference sequence). The CDR3 reads CASSHELAGGPSSTDTQYF. The DNA for the CDR3 is TGTGCCAGCAGCCATGAACTCGCGGGGGGGCCCTCTAGCACAGATACGCAGTATTTT.

The chain couples TRBV4-2 to TRBJ2-1, with D perhaps TRBD2 (5 bases). The V and J ends lost 6 bases and 2 bases respectively, with 11 bases between them. The CDR3 consists of 14 residues. Germline-derived CDR1 and CDR2 are LGHNA and YNFKEQ. Written as DNA, the CDR3 is TGTGCCAGCAGGGACTCATTCGCCTACAATGAGCAGTTCTTC. Protein: CASRDSFAYNEQFF.

This clone was seen at least ten times. This sequence joins TRBV10-3 and TRBJ2-7; 7 nucleotides agree with TRBD1. CDR3 length equals 15 residues. Germline-derived CDR1 and CDR2 are ENHRY and SYGVKD. Trimming removed 6 bases from V and 0 bases from J; junction bases left unmatched: 8. In DNA, the CDR3 is TGTGCCATCAGGTTCTCACAGGGGAGCTCCTACGAGCAGTACTTC. Its protein product is CAIRFSQGSSYEQYF.

This clone appeared a few times. The V and J genes are TRBV4-1 and TRBJ1-2; possible D gene TRBD1, 5 bases. The V end lost 3 bases, the J end lost 9 bases, and 17 bases lay between the germline ends. This CDR3 has 14 residues. Germline CDR1 reads MGHRA; CDR2 reads YSYEKL. The CDR3 spells CASSQERDDLSYTF. The CDR3 DNA sequence: TGCGCCAGCAGCCAGGAGCGGGACGATTTAAGCTACACCTTC.

The gene calls are TRBV18 and TRBJ2-3; D unclear. The V end was cut by 2 bases, the J end by 2 bases, with 8 bases between. In germline, CDR1 is KGHSH, CDR2 LQKENI. The length of the CDR3 is 14 residues. CDR3 in amino acids: CASSPLVLTDTQYF. CDR3 nucleotide sequence: TGTGCCAGCTCACCATTAGTCCTCACAGATACGCAGTATTTT.

The rearrangement links TRBV6-5 to TRBJ2-7; TRBD1 matches at 8 bases. This CDR3 region has 15 residues. After removal of 6 bases from V and 1 base from J, the junction contained 8 bases not matched to a gene. Germline assignment: CDR1 MNHEY and CDR2 SVGAGI. In DNA, the CDR3 is TGTGCCAGCAGCCGTGGGACAGGCTCATCCTACGAGCAGTACTTC. Amino acid sequence: CASSRGTGSSYEQYF.

The DNA of the CDR3 is TGTGCCAGCAGCCTACCCCCGGGGTGGGGAGAGACCCAGTACTTC. Translated, it gives CASSLPPGWGETQYF. This chain links TRBV7-9 with TRBJ2-5; the D gene is possibly TRBD2 (5 bases). Germline V gene lookup returns CDR1 SEHNR and CDR2 FQNEAQ (reference sequence). V was cut by 5 bases and J by 4 bases, with 17 bases left in between. The CDR3 covers 15 residues.

The rearrangement links TRBV7-2 to TRBJ2-1; TRBD2 might be the D (6 bases). The CDR3 runs to 17 residues. Germline CDR1 SGHTA, CDR2 FQGNSA. V lost 5 bases and J lost 0, with 17 bases in between. Here the CDR3 reads CASSQPGTGASYNEQFF. In DNA form, the CDR3 reads TGTGCCAGCAGCCAGCCCGGGACGGGAGCCTCCTACAATGAGCAGTTCTTC.

In DNA form, the CDR3 reads TGTGCCAGCAGCTTCAGGGGGCAGACTGAAGCTTTCTTT. Its translation: CASSFRGQTEAFF. The V call is TRBV7-2, the J call TRBJ1-1; TRBD1 aligns across 8 bases. This CDR3 is 13 amino acids long. V was pared by 3 bases and J by 5 bases, with 2 bases of the junction left unmatched. The V gene's germline CDR1 is SGHTA and CDR2 FQGNSA.

CDR3 sequence: CASSYWGRGETQYF. The CDR3 nucleotides are TGTGCCAGCAGCTACTGGGGCAGGGGGGAGACCCAGTACTTC. The chain carries TRBV11-2 and TRBJ2-5, with 7 nucleotides matching TRBD1. Unmatched junction bases numbered 7, after V lost 4 bases and J lost 5 bases. The CDR3 runs 14 residues. Germline V gene lookup returns CDR1 SGHAT and CDR2 FQNNGV.

The V call is TRBV6-5, the J call TRBJ1-6; 9 bases match TRBD1. CDR3 size: 16 residues. Germline assignment: CDR1 MNHEY and CDR2 SVGAGI. V shed 4 bases and J 9 bases; nucleotides not matched to a gene: 10. CDR3 sequence: CASSSVQGAQGSPLHF. In DNA, the CDR3 is TGTGCCAGCAGTTCAGTACAGGGGGCGCAGGGTTCACCCCTCCACTTT.

The genes are TRBV19 and TRBJ1-6, with D possibly TRBD1 on 6 matching bases. This CDR3 comprises 14 residues. V lost 1 base to trimming and J lost 9 bases, with 10 bases between them. Germline V gives CDR1 LNHDA, CDR2 SQIVND (reference sequence). The CDR3 DNA reads TGTGCCAGTAGTATAGGGACAGAAGGTTCACCCCTCCACTTT. Its protein product is CASSIGTEGSPLHF.

The V gene is TRBV6-1, the J gene TRBJ1-1; D is unclear. V gave up 2 bases and J gave up 0 bases, with 4 bases separating them. The CDR3 sequence is 13 residues long. The germline gives CDR1 MNHNS, CDR2 SASEGT. Written as DNA, the CDR3 is TGTGCCAGCAGTGAACGGGTGAACACTGAAGCTTTCTTT. Its protein product is CASSERVNTEAFF.

The chain joins TRBV7-8 to TRBJ1-2; a possible D gene is TRBD1 (6 bases). This CDR3 region has 13 residues. V lost 5 bases and J lost 8, with 15 bases in between. Germline V gene lookup returns CDR1 SGHVS and CDR2 FQNEAQ. CDR3 bases: TGTGCCAGCAGCCAACAGGGCCCCCTGGGCTACACCTTC. This sequence encodes CASSQQGPLGYTF.

The gene calls are TRBV7-9 and TRBJ1-1; perhaps TRBD1 as D (5 bases). Germline V lookup: CDR1 SEHNR, CDR2 FQNEAQ (reference sequence). The CDR3 is 17 amino acids. With 1 base removed from V and 2 bases from J, the gap between germline ends came to 17 bases. The CDR3 coding sequence is TGTGCCAGCAGCTTAGTTGGCAGGGTGGGCCCAAACACTGAAGCTTTCTTT. Protein product: CASSLVGRVGPNTEAFF.

V gene TRBV13 combines with J gene TRBJ1-2; TRBD1 aligns across 9 bases. The CDR3 contains 18 residues. Germline assignment: CDR1 PRHDT and CDR2 FYEKMQ (reference sequence). After removal of 5 bases from V and 6 bases from J, the junction contained 19 bases not matched to a gene. The CDR3 loop reads CASSHEVVSLDRGHGYTF. The CDR3 DNA follows: TGTGCCAGCAGCCATGAAGTTGTTTCTCTGGACAGGGGCCATGGCTACACCTTC. Supplemented by reference TRBV13 and TRBJ1-2, the full variable domain reads AAGVIQSPRHLIKEKRETATLKCYPIPRHDTVYWYQQGPGQDPQFLISFYEKMQSDKGSIPDRFSAQQFSDYHSELNMSSLELGDSALYFCASSHEVVSLDRGHGYTFGSGTRLTVV.

The chain is built from TRBV28 and TRBJ2-1; 12 bases agree with TRBD2. Losses at the gene ends were 7 bases for V and 1 base for J; bases not matched to a gene: 8. The CDR3 contains 17 residues. The V gene's germline CDR1 is MDHEN and CDR2 SYDVKM. CDR3 in DNA: TGTGCCAGCAAAACTAGCGGGGGGCCCACTTCCTACAATGAGCAGTTCTTC. Translation gives CASKTSGGPTSYNEQFF.

The V call is TRBV9, the J call TRBJ1-2; 7 nucleotides agree with TRBD1. The V gene end was trimmed by 4 bases and the J gene end by 4 bases; junction bases not matched to a gene: 10. Germline V gene sequence: CDR1 SGDLS, CDR2 YYNGEE. The CDR3 covers 15 residues. CDR3 DNA sequence: TGTGCCAGCAGCATTGGGTCGACAGGGCTCTATGGCTACACCTTC. Its protein is CASSIGSTGLYGYTF. Full variable domain (outside the CDR3, taken from reference TRBV9 and TRBJ1-2): DSGVTQTPKHLITATGQRVTLRCSPRSGDLSVYWYQQSLDQGLQFLIQYYNGEERAKGNILERFSAQQFPDLHSELNLSSLELGDSALYFCASSIGSTGLYGYTFGSGTRLTVV.

The chain carries TRBV19 and TRBJ1-1; weak D call: TRBD1 (5 bases). The CDR3 loop spans 13 amino acids. Germline V gene sequence: CDR1 LNHDA, CDR2 SQIVND (reference sequence). V dropped 4 bases and J dropped 3 bases, with 9 bases sitting between them. The CDR3 is CASSSQGYTEAFF. CDR3 sequence (DNA): TGTGCCAGTAGTAGTCAGGGATACACTGAAGCTTTCTTT.

This clone has only one observation. This chain uses TRBV2 with TRBJ1-2; D ambiguous. V was pared by 10 bases and J by 7 bases, with 19 bases between. The CDR3 totals 13 residues. Germline V lookup: CDR1 SNHLY, CDR2 FYNNEI. The CDR3 DNA follows: TGTGCCACGGGAAGCGGTCCCGGGCGTGGCTACACCTTC. Amino acids: CATGSGPGRGYTF.

The J gene is TRBJ1-2, the V gene TRBV6-5, with no clear D. The CDR3 is 16 residues long. The germline CDR1 and CDR2 sequences are MNHEY and SVGAGI. V dropped 0 bases and J dropped 0 bases, with 11 bases sitting between them. Written as DNA, the CDR3 is TGTGCCAGCAGTTACTCGAGGGTCTTTCCTAACTATGGCTACACCTTC. It specifies CASSYSRVFPNYGYTF.

The chain employs TRBV6-6 and TRBJ2-7, with D possibly matching TRBD1 (6 bases). V was trimmed by 5 bases and J by 7 bases, leaving 21 bases between them. The germline CDR1 and CDR2 sequences are MNHNY and SVGAGI (reference sequence). The CDR3 covers 15 residues. CDR3 loop: CASSSTQGSMGEQYF. The CDR3 coding sequence is TGTGCCAGCAGTAGCACACAGGGTTCTATGGGGGAGCAGTACTTC.

The V call is TRBV29-1, the J call TRBJ2-1; tentatively, D is TRBD2 (7 bases). The CDR3 consists of 18 residues. Germline V gene lookup returns CDR1 SQVTM and CDR2 ANQGSEA. Trimming took off 0 bases at V and 0 bases at J, with 18 bases between the two ends. DNA of the CDR3: TGCAGCGTTGAAGATCCGGGGGGCAAGGGTAGCTCCTACAATGAGCAGTTCTTC. Amino acids: CSVEDPGGKGSSYNEQFF.